This T cell receptor beta chain was recorded in a study of blood T cell repertoires in COVID-19. Looking at the study overall: Acute and convalescent COVID-19 specimens originated in the United States, Italy and Spain.

Assay: immunoSEQ multiplex PCR; the TCRdb copy retains only in-frame clones and omits some. Counted here are under 150,000 clones, over 65% occurring once; the ten biggest clones make up around 8%. Germline V CDR1 and CDR2: LGHNA, YNFKEQ. CDR3 length: 15 residues. V was cut by 4 bases and J by 0 bases, with 10 bases left in between. Sequencing input: peripheral blood. This TCR came from a woman between 40 and 55 years old with acute or convalescent COVID-19. This chain joins TRBV4-2 and TRBJ1-3; no definite D call. The CDR3 nucleotides read TGTGCCAGCAGCCCGGTGATCTCCTCTGGAAACACCATATATTTT. Its protein product is CASSPVISSGNTIYF.